Here is one TCR beta chain with its context. Its antigen is currently unknown. Germline CDR1 is MNHNS and CDR2 is SASEGT. V was clipped by 1 base and J by 3 bases, with 19 bases between them. This CDR3 has 17 residues. The data derive from a study of T cell responses to AZD1222 COVID-19 vaccine. Points from the study as a whole: AZD1222 recipients seropositive at baseline numbered only five to seven. Unmutated variant regions are reportedly the target of nearly half of TCRs that are spike-specific. Dominant CD4 TCR responses targeted spike regions 160-218 and 743-854. Donors were largely white British and mainly female; clonal diversity was possibly underestimated.

The method was immunoSEQ multiplex PCR; TCRdb's version includes in-frame clones alone and lacks a portion of them. Of over 120,000 clones listed, about nine tenths are singletons. The sequenced sample was peripheral blood, obtained on day 0 of AZD1222 vaccination. V usage is TRBV6-1 and J usage is TRBJ2-7, with D hard to call. The clonotype comes from an adult in good health. CDR3 bases: TGTGCCAGCAGTGAAGAAATCAGTATAATCCGGTACTACGAGCAGTACTTC. It translates to CASSEEISIIRYYEQYF.